A selection of T cell receptor beta chains follows, all from one sample in a study of cytomegalovirus exposure and HLA in healthy donors. Generated by immunoSEQ multiplex PCR, the TCRdb table keeps only in-frame clones and is missing some. This sample has some 160,000 clones; under 85% occur once, and the top ten carry approximately 5.4%. Sequencing was carried out using PBMCs. These receptors were taken from a woman between 18 and 29 years old in good health and CMV-seropositive. Each CDR3 is given with its conserved first and last residue. D genes are given only for firm matches. Size tells how often a clone was seen (once, few, many) or the class of an expanded clone, and some rows leave it out.

d_call	clone_size	v_call	j_call	cdr3_nt	cdr3_aa
TRBD1	-	TRBV9	TRBJ1-4	TGTGCCAGCGGTGGGACAGGGTCTAATGAAAAACTGTTTTTT	CASGGTGSNEKLFF
TRBD1	few	TRBV5-1	TRBJ1-3	TGCGCCAGCGGACAGGGAACTGGAAACACCATATATTTT	CASGQGTGNTIYF
-	-	TRBV7-2	TRBJ1-1	TGTGCCAGCAGCATAAAGGGGGAGCGGACTGAAGTTTTCTTT	CASSIKGERTEVFF
TRBD1	once	TRBV6-6	TRBJ1-4	TGTGCCAGCAGTTACGGGACAGGGGGCGGTGAAAAACTGTTTTTT	CASSYGTGGGEKLFF
TRBD1	-	TRBV10-3	TRBJ1-3	TGTGCCATCAGTGAGTACCCATCGACAGGGGGAAGATCGGACACCATATATTTT	CAISEYPSTGGRSDTIYF
TRBD1	-	TRBV5-6	TRBJ2-3	TGTGCCAGCAGCATCGGACAGGGCTTTGTTTCAGATACGCAGTATTTT	CASSIGQGFVSDTQYF
TRBD1	-	TRBV5-6	TRBJ2-3	TGTGCCAGCAGCGGACTGACAGGGGGCGCGGATACGCAGTATTTT	CASSGLTGGADTQYF
TRBD2	-	TRBV5-4	TRBJ2-3	TGTGCCAGCAGCTTTAGCGGGGTTTGGGCAGATACGCAGTATTTT	CASSFSGVWADTQYF
-	-	TRBV6-1	TRBJ2-3	TGTGCCAGCAGTGAGGTCAGGGACTCAGAACCCCTTACCACAGATACGCAGTATTTT	CASSEVRDSEPLTTDTQYF
TRBD1	few	TRBV6-1	TRBJ1-1	TGTGCCAGCAGTTCGGGACAGGAGAACACTGAAGCTTTCTTT	CASSSGQENTEAFF
TRBD2	-	TRBV9	TRBJ2-2	TGTGCCAGCAGCGTAGCAGGGAGGGATGCCGGGGAGCTGTTTTTT	CASSVAGRDAGELFF
-	-	TRBV6-1	TRBJ1-4	TGTGCCAGCTCTCGGTTTAATGAAAAACTGTTTTTT	CASSRFNEKLFF
TRBD2	-	TRBV9	TRBJ2-5	TGTGCCAGCAGCGTAGCTAGCGGGGGGACCCTCCAAGAGACCCAGTACTTC	CASSVASGGTLQETQYF
-	-	TRBV4-3	TRBJ2-1	TGCGCCAGCAGCCAAGCCGAGCGCTACAATGAGCAGTTCTTC	CASSQAERYNEQFF
-	few	TRBV18	TRBJ1-1	TGTGCCAGCTCACCATCAACAGGTAACATTCTCACTGAAGCTTTCTTT	CASSPSTGNILTEAFF
TRBD1	-	TRBV7-9	TRBJ2-1	TGTTCCAGCAGCCCGACAGGGTTTGAGCAGTTCTTC	CSSSPTGFEQFF
TRBD2	once	TRBV11-2	TRBJ2-3	TGTGCCAGCAGCTCCCCGGTGCGGGGGGGCCTAACAGATACGCAGTATTTT	CASSSPVRGGLTDTQYF
TRBD1	-	TRBV4-2	TRBJ1-2	TGTGCCAGCAGCCATGTCAGGACAGGGGGGGACTATGGCTACACCTTC	CASSHVRTGGDYGYTF
TRBD1	-	TRBV4-3	TRBJ1-1	TGCGCCAGCAGCCACTCACAGGGGGCTTTAGGCACTGAAGCTTTCTTT	CASSHSQGALGTEAFF
TRBD1	few	TRBV7-9	TRBJ1-1	TGTGCCAGCAGCCCGGGACAGGGGAAGAACACTGAAGCTTTCTTT	CASSPGQGKNTEAFF
-	few	TRBV7-9	TRBJ1-6	TGTGCCAGCAGCGCGGACTCCTATAATTCACCCCTCCACTTT	CASSADSYNSPLHF
TRBD1	-	TRBV28	TRBJ1-1	TGTGCCAGCAGCGACTCCGGGACAGATGAAGCTTTCTTT	CASSDSGTDEAFF
-	few	TRBV7-8	TRBJ2-3	TGTGCCAGCAGCTTACAGGTCCACACAGATACGCAGTATTTT	CASSLQVHTDTQYF
TRBD1	-	TRBV4-2	TRBJ1-5	TGTGCCAGCAGTCAGGGGGGAAATGTTCAGCCCCAGCATTTT	CASSQGGNVQPQHF
-	few	TRBV30	TRBJ2-7	TGTGCCTGGAGTGTACAGGGAACCTACGAGCAGTACTTC	CAWSVQGTYEQYF
-	-	TRBV11-2	TRBJ2-7	TGTGCCAGCAGCTTTAGCTCCTACGAGCAGTACTTC	CASSFSSYEQYF
TRBD1	-	TRBV4-3	TRBJ2-7	TGCGCCAGCAGCCAAGACTCAGGGGGCTCCTACGAGCAGTACTTC	CASSQDSGGSYEQYF
-	-	TRBV7-2	TRBJ2-3	TGTGCCAGCAGCCCCCCTGGGAGATCCCCAGATACGCAGTATTTT	CASSPPGRSPDTQYF
-	-	TRBV4-1	TRBJ2-7	TGCGCCAGCAGCCGAGCACCCCTATCGAGCTCCTACGAGCAGTACTTC	CASSRAPLSSSYEQYF